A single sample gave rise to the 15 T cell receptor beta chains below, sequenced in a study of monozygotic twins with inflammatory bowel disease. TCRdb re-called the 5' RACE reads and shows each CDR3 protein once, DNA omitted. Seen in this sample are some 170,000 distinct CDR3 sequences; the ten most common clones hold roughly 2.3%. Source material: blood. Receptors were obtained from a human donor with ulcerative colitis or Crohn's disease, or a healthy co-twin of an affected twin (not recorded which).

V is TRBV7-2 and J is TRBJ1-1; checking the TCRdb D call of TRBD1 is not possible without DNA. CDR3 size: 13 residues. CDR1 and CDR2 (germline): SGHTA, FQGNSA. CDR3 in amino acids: CASSYSGSAEAFF.

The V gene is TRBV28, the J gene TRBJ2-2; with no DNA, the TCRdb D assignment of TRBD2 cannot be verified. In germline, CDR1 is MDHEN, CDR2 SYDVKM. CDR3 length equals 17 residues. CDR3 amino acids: CASSDLEVGGDTGELFF. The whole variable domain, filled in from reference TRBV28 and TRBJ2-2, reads DVKVTQSSRYLVKRTGEKVFLECVQDMDHENMFWYRQDPGLGLRLIYFSYDVKMKEKGDIPEGYSVSREKKERFSLILESASTNQTSMYLCASSDLEVGGDTGELFFGEGSRLTVL.

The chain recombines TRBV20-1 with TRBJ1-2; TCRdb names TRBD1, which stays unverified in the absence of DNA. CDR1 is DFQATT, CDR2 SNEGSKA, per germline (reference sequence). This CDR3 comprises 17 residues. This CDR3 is CSARERVLQAGRDGYNF.

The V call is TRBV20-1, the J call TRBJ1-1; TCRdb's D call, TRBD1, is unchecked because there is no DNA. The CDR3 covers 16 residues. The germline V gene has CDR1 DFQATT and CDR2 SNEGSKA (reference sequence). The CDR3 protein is CSVPDRQLLMNTEAFF.

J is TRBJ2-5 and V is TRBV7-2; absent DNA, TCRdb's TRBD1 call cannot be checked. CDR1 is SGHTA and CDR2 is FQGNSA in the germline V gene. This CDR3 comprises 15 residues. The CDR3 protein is CASRPGQGAKETQYF.

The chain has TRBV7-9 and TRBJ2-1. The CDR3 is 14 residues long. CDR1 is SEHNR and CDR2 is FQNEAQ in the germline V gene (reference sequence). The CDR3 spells CASSPAWAYNEQFF.

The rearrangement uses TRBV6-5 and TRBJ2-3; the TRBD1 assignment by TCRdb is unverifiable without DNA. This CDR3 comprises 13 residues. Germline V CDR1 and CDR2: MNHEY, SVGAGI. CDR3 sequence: CASSYGPGDTQYF.

CDR3 in amino acids: CASSRDTRPGELFF. The chain is built from TRBV7-9 and TRBJ2-2; the D gene TCRdb calls, TRBD1, cannot be checked with no DNA. Germline V CDR1 and CDR2: SEHNR, FQNEAQ (reference sequence). CDR3 size: 14 residues.

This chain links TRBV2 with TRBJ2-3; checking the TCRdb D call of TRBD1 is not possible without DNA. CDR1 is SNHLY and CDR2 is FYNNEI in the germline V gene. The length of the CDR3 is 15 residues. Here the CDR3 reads CASSEIGAGTDTQYF.

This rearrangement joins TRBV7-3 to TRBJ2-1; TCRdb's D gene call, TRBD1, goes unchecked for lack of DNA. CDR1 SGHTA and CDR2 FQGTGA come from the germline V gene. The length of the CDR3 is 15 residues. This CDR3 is CASSPRGGDYNEQFF.

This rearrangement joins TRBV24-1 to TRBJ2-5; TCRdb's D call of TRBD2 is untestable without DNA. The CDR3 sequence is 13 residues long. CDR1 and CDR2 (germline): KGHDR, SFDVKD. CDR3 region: CATSDPALETQYF.

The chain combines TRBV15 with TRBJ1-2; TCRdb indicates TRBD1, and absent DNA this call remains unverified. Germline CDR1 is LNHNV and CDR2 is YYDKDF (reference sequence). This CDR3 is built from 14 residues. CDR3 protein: CATSPGGNSYGYTF.

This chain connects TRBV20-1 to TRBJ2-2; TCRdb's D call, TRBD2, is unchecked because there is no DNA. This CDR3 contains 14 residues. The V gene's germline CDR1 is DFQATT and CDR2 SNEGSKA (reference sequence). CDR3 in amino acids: CSAIQGRPPGELFF.

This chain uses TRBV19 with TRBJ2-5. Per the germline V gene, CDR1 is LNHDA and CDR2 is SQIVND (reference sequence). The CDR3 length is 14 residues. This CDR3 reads CASRNPTGEETQYF.

The CDR3 here is CSASGAGFNQPQHF. The chain uses TRBV20-1 and TRBJ1-5; lacking DNA, the TRBD1 call made by TCRdb goes unchecked. CDR3 size: 14 residues. Per the germline V gene, CDR1 is DFQATT and CDR2 is SNEGSKA (reference sequence).